Sequencing of this T cell receptor beta chain was carried out in a study of shared clonotypes between healthy human individuals. Findings of the study overall: Clonotypes that were shared across a few donors made up approximately 5% of naive CD4 clonotypes. Naive subsets usually exceeded memory subsets in estimated richness.

Data came from immunoSEQ multiplex PCR; TCRdb stores just in-frame clones and leaves some out. The sample has under 850,000 clones, about 91% seen once. The CDR3 is made up of 15 amino acids. V lost 1 base, J lost 8 bases, and 6 bases stayed unmatched. CDR1 MDHEN and CDR2 SYDVKM come from the germline V gene. Naivety among CD8 cells was defined by CD45RO negativity and positive CCR7 selection, thereby excluding terminally differentiated effector memory CD45RA+ cells. For this clone: Its matching antigen is unknown.

The material sequenced was naive CD8+ T cells sorted from blood. This clonotype was sampled from a man aged 30 to 39 in good health. The J gene is TRBJ2-1, the V gene TRBV28, with 9 bases fitting TRBD2. CDR3 amino acids: CASSLYAGGPDEQFF. The CDR3, as DNA: TGTGCCAGCAGTTTATACGCGGGAGGGCCCGATGAGCAGTTCTTC. The whole variable domain, remainder taken from reference TRBV28 and TRBJ2-1, is DVKVTQSSRYLVKRTGEKVFLECVQDMDHENMFWYRQDPGLGLRLIYFSYDVKMKEKGDIPEGYSVSREKKERFSLILESASTNQTSMYLCASSLYAGGPDEQFFGPGTRLTVL.